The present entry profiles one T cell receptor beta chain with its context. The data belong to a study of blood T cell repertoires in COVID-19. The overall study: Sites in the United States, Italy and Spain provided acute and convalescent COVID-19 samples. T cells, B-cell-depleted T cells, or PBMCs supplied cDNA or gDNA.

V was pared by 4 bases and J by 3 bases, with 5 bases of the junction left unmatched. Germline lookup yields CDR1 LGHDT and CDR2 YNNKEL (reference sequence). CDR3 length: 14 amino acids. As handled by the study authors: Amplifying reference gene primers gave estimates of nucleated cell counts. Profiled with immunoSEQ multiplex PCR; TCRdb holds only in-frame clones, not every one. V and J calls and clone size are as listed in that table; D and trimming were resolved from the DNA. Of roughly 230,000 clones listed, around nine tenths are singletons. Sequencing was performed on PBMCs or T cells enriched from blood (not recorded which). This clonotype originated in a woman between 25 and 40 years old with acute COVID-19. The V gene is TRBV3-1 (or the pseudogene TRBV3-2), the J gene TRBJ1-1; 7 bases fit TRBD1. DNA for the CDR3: TGTGCCAGCAGCCGGACAGGCCGAGACACTGAAGCTTTCTTT. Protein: CASSRTGRDTEAFF.